These 25 T cell receptor beta chains came from one sample sequenced in a study of OX40 agonist ivuxolimab in advanced cancers. Sequencing was performed with immunoSEQ multiplex PCR; in TCRdb, only in-frame clones are kept and a portion is missing. Of approximately 70,000 clones listed, roughly 88% are singletons. Here the sequenced sample was CD4+ or CD8+ T cells sorted from blood, taken in a trial of the OX40 agonist ivuxolimab. The receptors were sampled from an adult with an advanced solid tumor such as melanoma, head and neck, liver or kidney cancer.

The chain carries TRBV6-7 and TRBJ1-3; possible D gene TRBD1, 5 bases. TRBV6-7 is flagged as an ORF with uncertain function. Between the trimmed V and J ends, which lost 4 bases and 0 bases, there was a span of 16 bases. This CDR3 contains 17 residues. The CDR3 loop is CASSCTGTSGSGNTIYF. CDR3 nucleotides: TGTGCCAGCAGTTGCACCGGGACGTCGGGCTCTGGAAACACCATATATTTT.

The gene calls are TRBV9 and TRBJ1-2; unclear D gene. V lost 1 base, J lost 7 bases, and 8 bases lay in between. This CDR3 contains 12 residues. The germline gives CDR1 SGDLS, CDR2 YYNGEE. The CDR3 DNA reads as TGTGCCAGCAGCGTAAGCGGAGTTGGCTACACCTTC. This gives the protein CASSVSGVGYTF. Full variable domain (remainder filled in from reference TRBV9 and TRBJ1-2): DSGVTQTPKHLITATGQRVTLRCSPRSGDLSVYWYQQSLDQGLQFLIQYYNGEERAKGNILERFSAQQFPDLHSELNLSSLELGDSALYFCASSVSGVGYTFGSGTRLTVV.

The chain has TRBV7-8 and TRBJ2-7; D unclear. CDR3 length equals 14 residues. The germline V gene encodes CDR1 SGHVS and CDR2 FQNEAQ. V lost 5 bases, J lost 0 bases, and 11 bases lay in between. CDR3 DNA sequence: TGTGCCAGCAGCCCCGGTTGGAGCTCCTACGAGCAGTACTTC. Residues: CASSPGWSSYEQYF.

V usage is TRBV29-1 and J usage is TRBJ1-2; 8 nucleotides line up with TRBD1. The CDR3 loop spans 12 amino acids. The ends lost 7 bases at V and 1 base at J; junction bases unmatched: 2. CDR1 is SQVTM, CDR2 ANQGSEA, per germline. CDR3 nucleotide sequence: TGCAGCGCAGGGGGCTATAACTATGGCTACACCTTC. It encodes CSAGGYNYGYTF.

The chain joins TRBV28 to TRBJ2-2, with D possibly TRBD2 on 5 matching bases. V dropped 2 bases and J dropped 4 bases, with 11 bases sitting between them. The CDR3 consists of 15 residues. Per germline, CDR1 MDHEN and CDR2 SYDVKM. This CDR3 is CASSLEGPSTGELFF. The CDR3 nucleotides are TGTGCCAGCAGTTTAGAGGGCCCGAGCACCGGGGAGCTGTTTTTT.

The chain uses TRBV9 and TRBJ2-7; D is unclear. CDR1 and CDR2 (germline): SGDLS, YYNGEE. The CDR3 runs to 13 residues. V was pared by 0 bases and J by 8 bases, with 12 bases between. CDR3 in DNA: TGTGCCAGCAGCGTAGAGGTGGAAATGAAGCAGTACTTC. It specifies CASSVEVEMKQYF. Complete variable domain (other parts from reference TRBV9 and TRBJ2-7): DSGVTQTPKHLITATGQRVTLRCSPRSGDLSVYWYQQSLDQGLQFLIQYYNGEERAKGNILERFSAQQFPDLHSELNLSSLELGDSALYFCASSVEVEMKQYFGPGTRLTVT.

Concerning this clone: The identical CDR3 is also encoded by other nucleotide sequences in the sample. This rearrangement joins TRBV5-5 to TRBJ2-2; D unclear. Per germline, CDR1 SGHKS and CDR2 YYEKEE (reference sequence). CDR3 length: 14 amino acids. Trimming took 0 bases from V and 2 from J, leaving 5 bases between them. The CDR3 bases are TGTGCCAGCAGCTTGGGACCTAACACCGGGGAGCTGTTTTTT. It specifies CASSLGPNTGELFF.

This clone was seen once. The chain employs TRBV2 and TRBJ2-1, with TRBD2 matching over 13 bases. Germline assignment: CDR1 SNHLY and CDR2 FYNNEI. With 6 bases clipped from V and 4 bases from J, the junction kept 3 bases outside the gene matches. This CDR3 has 15 residues. DNA for the CDR3: TGTGCCAGCAGGGCGACTAGCGGGGGGTACAATGAGCAGTTCTTC. Encoded protein: CASRATSGGYNEQFF.

This chain joins TRBV2 and TRBJ2-7; 14 nucleotides align to TRBD2. V trimming: 6 bases; J trimming: 7 bases; junction bases outside the gene matches: 8. Germline V gene data show CDR1 as SNHLY and CDR2 as FYNNEI. The length of the CDR3 is 15 residues. The CDR3 nucleotides read TGTGCCAGCAGCGTGACTAGCGGGGGGGGAGGAGAGCAGTACTTC. Protein sequence: CASSVTSGGGGEQYF.

Note on this clone: Compared with germline, one end of the junction differs, possibly owing to a read error. The chain is built from TRBV6-5 and TRBJ1-3; D might be TRBD1 (5 bases). The length of the CDR3 is 16 residues. Germline values: CDR1 MNHEY, CDR2 SVGAGI. The CDR3 coding sequence is TGTGCCGGCAGTTACGGGAGGGGAGGAAGTGGAAACACCATATATTTT. Its protein product is CAGSYGRGGSGNTIYF.

The V gene is TRBV27, the J gene TRBJ1-6; tentatively, D is TRBD1 (5 bases). The CDR3 loop spans 14 amino acids. V gave up 11 bases and J gave up 10 bases, with 21 bases separating them. Germline V gene lookup returns CDR1 MNHEY and CDR2 SMNVEV (reference sequence). The CDR3 here is CASKGQGGYSPLHF. CDR3 in DNA: TGTGCCTCGAAGGGGCAGGGAGGTTACTCACCCCTCCACTTT.

The chain couples TRBV5-4 to TRBJ1-2; 8 bases line up with TRBD1. The germline gives CDR1 SGHNT, CDR2 YYREEE (reference sequence). Trimming at V came to 3 bases and at J to 0 bases, leaving 4 bases not matched to a gene. This CDR3 has 15 residues. CDR3 residues: CASSSATGANYGYTF. For the CDR3, the DNA is TGTGCCAGCAGCTCCGCGACAGGGGCTAACTATGGCTACACCTTC.

The chain uses TRBV7-2 and TRBJ2-1; D possibly corresponds to TRBD2 (5 bases). From germline, CDR1 is SGHTA and CDR2 FQGNSA. This CDR3 has 15 residues. V lost 6 bases to trimming and J lost 3 bases, with 15 bases between them. The CDR3 region has the DNA TGTGCCAGCAGGAGGGTACAAACCTACTACAATGAGCAGTTCTTC. As protein: CASRRVQTYYNEQFF.

This CDR3 is CASRRQASYGYTF. CDR3 DNA sequence: TGTGCCAGTAGGCGACAGGCTTCCTATGGCTACACCTTC. This rearrangement joins TRBV19 to TRBJ1-2; TRBD1 might be the D (6 bases). Between the trimmed V and J ends, which lost 6 bases and 4 bases, there was a span of 12 bases. Germline V CDR1 and CDR2: LNHDA, SQIVND (reference sequence). The CDR3 length is 13 residues.

The chain joins TRBV4-2 to TRBJ1-1, with 8 bases that match TRBD1. The germline V gene has CDR1 LGHNA and CDR2 YNFKEQ. This CDR3 contains 15 residues. Trimming cost V 3 bases and J 3 bases; bases outside gene matches: 6. This chain's CDR3 is CASSHPDRVDTEAFF. The CDR3 DNA follows: TGTGCCAGCAGCCATCCGGACAGGGTGGACACTGAAGCTTTCTTT.

The V call is TRBV7-9, the J call TRBJ1-6, with D unclear. This CDR3 has 12 amino acids. The V gene lost 3 bases and the J gene lost 10 bases, with 7 bases spanning the gap. Germline CDR1 is SEHNR and CDR2 is FQNEAQ (reference sequence). The CDR3 spells CASSFETSPLHF. The CDR3 DNA is TGTGCCAGCAGCTTCGAAACCTCACCCCTCCACTTT. The whole variable domain, filled in from reference TRBV7-9 and TRBJ1-6, reads DTGVSQNPRHKITKRGQNVTFRCDPISEHNRLYWYRQTLGQGPEFLTYFQNEAQLEKSRLLSDRFSAERPKGSFSTLEIQRTEQGDSAMYLCASSFETSPLHFGNGTRLTVT.

The chain links TRBV27 to TRBJ2-1, with a tentative D call TRBD1 (6 bases). The CDR3 contains 13 residues. Germline assignment: CDR1 MNHEY and CDR2 SMNVEV (reference sequence). V lost 6 bases, J lost 12 bases, and 18 bases lay in between. The CDR3 here is CASRLGGLGGQFF. As DNA, the CDR3 is TGTGCCAGCAGGCTCGGCGGGTTAGGGGGGCAGTTCTTC.

In its sample, this clone was seen once. V gene TRBV28 combines with J gene TRBJ2-7; D uncertain. The CDR3 sequence is 11 residues long. V lost 8 bases and J lost 4, with 9 bases in between. The V gene's germline CDR1 is MDHEN and CDR2 SYDVKM. CDR3 in DNA: TGTGCCAGCGGGCCGTTTTACGAGCAGTACTTC. Residues: CASGPFYEQYF.

The chain is built from TRBV2 and TRBJ1-5; D possibly corresponds to TRBD1 (5 bases). V was cut by 5 bases and J by 4 bases, with 15 bases left in between. CDR1 is SNHLY, CDR2 FYNNEI, per germline. The CDR3 spans 15 residues. The CDR3 DNA is TGTGCCAGCAGTCTACAGGTGGTGGGTAATCAGCCCCAGCATTTT. Protein: CASSLQVVGNQPQHF. Complete variable domain (other parts from reference TRBV2 and TRBJ1-5): EPEVTQTPSHQVTQMGQEVILRCVPISNHLYFYWYRQILGQKVEFLVSFYNNEISEKSEIFDDQFSVERPDGSNFTLKIRSTKLEDSAMYFCASSLQVVGNQPQHFGDGTRLSIL.

This chain uses TRBV19 with TRBJ2-1; maybe TRBD1 (5 bases). This CDR3 comprises 14 residues. CDR1 is LNHDA and CDR2 is SQIVND in the germline V gene (reference sequence). V shed 6 bases and J shed 3 bases, with 12 bases lying between them. CDR3 protein: CASRKIDSYNEQFF. The CDR3 nucleotides are TGTGCCAGTAGAAAAATAGACAGCTACAATGAGCAGTTCTTC.

The rearrangement joins TRBV2 to TRBJ1-2; 10 bases match TRBD1. Germline loops: CDR1 SNHLY, CDR2 FYNNEI. The CDR3 is 15 amino acids. The V and J ends lost 1 base and 4 bases, in that order; junction bases with no gene match: 3. CDR3 amino acids: CASSEGDRGVYGYTF. CDR3 in DNA: TGTGCCAGCAGTGAAGGGGACAGGGGAGTCTATGGCTACACCTTC.

The rearrangement joins TRBV7-2 to TRBJ1-5; D possibly corresponds to TRBD1 (5 bases). The CDR3 consists of 15 residues. The V end was cut by 3 bases, the J end by 6 bases, with 15 bases between. Looked up from germline, CDR1 is SGHTA and CDR2 is FQGNSA. The CDR3 protein is CASSFGALGTQPQHF. CDR3 bases: TGTGCCAGCAGCTTTGGGGCGCTGGGCACTCAGCCCCAGCATTTT.

The chain combines TRBV19 with TRBJ2-2, with 8 bases aligning to TRBD1. The germline gives CDR1 LNHDA, CDR2 SQIVND (reference sequence). The CDR3 is 15 amino acids. V lost 4 bases and J lost 5; bases outside the gene matches: 6. The CDR3 loop reads CASSKQGVVTGELFF. The CDR3 DNA sequence: TGTGCCAGTAGTAAACAGGGGGTAGTTACCGGGGAGCTGTTTTTT.

The chain carries TRBV11-2 and TRBJ1-1; a weak D match, TRBD1 (5 bases). CDR1 is SGHAT and CDR2 is FQNNGV in the germline V gene. The CDR3 has 16 residues. The ends were cut back, 5 bases at V and 1 base at J, with 17 bases in the middle. The CDR3 DNA reads TGTGCCAGCAGCCCTCCGAAGGGGCTCTCGAACACTGAAGCTTTCTTT. It encodes CASSPPKGLSNTEAFF.

The V and J genes are TRBV28 and TRBJ1-2; TRBD1 aligns across 7 bases. The length of the CDR3 is 14 residues. Per the germline V gene, CDR1 is MDHEN and CDR2 is SYDVKM. Germline trimming cut 5 bases from V and 4 bases from J; bases unmatched to any gene: 7. The CDR3 here is CASSRQGHTYGYTF. Here the CDR3 DNA reads TGTGCCAGCAGTAGACAGGGCCATACCTATGGCTACACCTTC.